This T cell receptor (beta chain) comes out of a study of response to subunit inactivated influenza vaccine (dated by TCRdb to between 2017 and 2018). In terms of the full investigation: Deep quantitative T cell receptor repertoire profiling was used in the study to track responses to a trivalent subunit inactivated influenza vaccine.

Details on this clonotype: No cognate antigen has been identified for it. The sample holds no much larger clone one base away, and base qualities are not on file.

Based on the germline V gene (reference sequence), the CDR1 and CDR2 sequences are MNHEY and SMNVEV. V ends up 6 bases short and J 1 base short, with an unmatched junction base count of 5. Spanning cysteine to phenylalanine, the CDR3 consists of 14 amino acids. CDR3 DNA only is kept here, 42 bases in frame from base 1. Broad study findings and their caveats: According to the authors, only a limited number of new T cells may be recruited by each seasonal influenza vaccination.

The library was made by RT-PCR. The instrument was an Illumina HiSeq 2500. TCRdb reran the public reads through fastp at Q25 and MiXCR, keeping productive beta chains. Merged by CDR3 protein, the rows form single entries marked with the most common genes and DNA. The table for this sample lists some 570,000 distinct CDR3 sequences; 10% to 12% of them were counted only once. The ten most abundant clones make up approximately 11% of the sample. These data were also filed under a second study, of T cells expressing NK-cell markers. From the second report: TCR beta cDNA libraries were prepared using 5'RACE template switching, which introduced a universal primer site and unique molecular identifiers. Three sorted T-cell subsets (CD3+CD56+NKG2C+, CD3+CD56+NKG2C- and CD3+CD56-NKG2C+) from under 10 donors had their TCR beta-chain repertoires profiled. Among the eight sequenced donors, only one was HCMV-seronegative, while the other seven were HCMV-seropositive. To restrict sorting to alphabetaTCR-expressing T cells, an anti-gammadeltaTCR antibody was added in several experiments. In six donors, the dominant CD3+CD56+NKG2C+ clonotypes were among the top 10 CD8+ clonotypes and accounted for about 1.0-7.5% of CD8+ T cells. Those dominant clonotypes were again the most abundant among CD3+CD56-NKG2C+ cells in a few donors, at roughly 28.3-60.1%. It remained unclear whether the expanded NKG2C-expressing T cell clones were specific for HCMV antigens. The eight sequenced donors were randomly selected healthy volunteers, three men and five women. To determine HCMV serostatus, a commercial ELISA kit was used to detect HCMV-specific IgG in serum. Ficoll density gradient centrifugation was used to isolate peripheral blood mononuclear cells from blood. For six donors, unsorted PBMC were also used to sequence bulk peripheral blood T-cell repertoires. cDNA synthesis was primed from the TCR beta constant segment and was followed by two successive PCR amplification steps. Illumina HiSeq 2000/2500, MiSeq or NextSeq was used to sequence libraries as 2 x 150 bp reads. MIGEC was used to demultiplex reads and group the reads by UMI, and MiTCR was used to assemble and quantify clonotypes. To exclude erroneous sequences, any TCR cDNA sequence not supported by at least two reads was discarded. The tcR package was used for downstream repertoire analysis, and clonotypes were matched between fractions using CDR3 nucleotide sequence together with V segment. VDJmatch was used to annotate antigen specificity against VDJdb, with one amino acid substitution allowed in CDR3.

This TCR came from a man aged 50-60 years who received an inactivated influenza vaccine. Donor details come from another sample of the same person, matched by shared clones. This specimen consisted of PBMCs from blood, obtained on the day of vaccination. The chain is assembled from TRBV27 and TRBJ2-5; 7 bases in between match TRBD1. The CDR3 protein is CASRSQGTQETQYF. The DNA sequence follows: TGTGCCAGCAGATCACAGGGGACCCAAGAGACCCAGTACTTC.